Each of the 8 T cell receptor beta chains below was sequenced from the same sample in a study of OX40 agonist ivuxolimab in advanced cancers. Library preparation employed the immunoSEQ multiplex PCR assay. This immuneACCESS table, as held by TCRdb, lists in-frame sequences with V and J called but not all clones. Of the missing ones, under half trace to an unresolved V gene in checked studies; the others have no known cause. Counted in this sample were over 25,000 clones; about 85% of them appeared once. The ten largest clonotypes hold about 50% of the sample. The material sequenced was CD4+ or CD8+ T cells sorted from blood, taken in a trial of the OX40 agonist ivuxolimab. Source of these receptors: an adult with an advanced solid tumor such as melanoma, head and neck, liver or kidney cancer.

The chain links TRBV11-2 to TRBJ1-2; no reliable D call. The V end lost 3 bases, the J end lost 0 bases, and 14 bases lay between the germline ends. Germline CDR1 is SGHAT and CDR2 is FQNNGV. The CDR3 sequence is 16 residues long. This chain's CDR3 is CASSFNSLGSNYGYTF. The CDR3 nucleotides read TGTGCCAGCAGCTTCAACTCTTTAGGGTCTAACTATGGCTACACCTTC. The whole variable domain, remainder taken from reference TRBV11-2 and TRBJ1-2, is EAGVAQSPRYKIIEKRQSVAFWCNPISGHATLYWYQQILGQGPKLLIQFQNNGVVDDSQLPKDRFSAERLKGVDSTLKIQPAKLEDSAVYLCASSFNSLGSNYGYTFGSGTRLTVV.

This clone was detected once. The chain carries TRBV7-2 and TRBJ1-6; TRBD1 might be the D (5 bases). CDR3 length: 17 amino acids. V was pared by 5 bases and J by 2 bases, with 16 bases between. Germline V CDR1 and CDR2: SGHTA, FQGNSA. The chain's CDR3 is CASSPEGVETYNSPLHF. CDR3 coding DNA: TGTGCCAGCAGCCCGGAAGGGGTAGAAACCTATAATTCACCCCTCCACTTT.

CDR3 amino acids: CASSTFTGGTDTQYF. In DNA form, the CDR3 reads TGTGCCAGTAGTACTTTTACAGGGGGCACAGATACGCAGTATTTT. The J gene is TRBJ2-3, the V gene TRBV19; 7 bases line up with TRBD1. The J segment lost 1 base and the V segment lost 4 bases, leaving 5 bases of the junction unmatched. The CDR3 is made up of 15 amino acids. CDR1 is LNHDA and CDR2 is SQIVND in the germline V gene (reference sequence).

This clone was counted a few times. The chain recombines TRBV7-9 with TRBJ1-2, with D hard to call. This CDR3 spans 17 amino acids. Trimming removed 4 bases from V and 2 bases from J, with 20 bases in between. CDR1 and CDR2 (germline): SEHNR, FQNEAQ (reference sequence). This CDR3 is CASSSHTTRPGNYGYTF. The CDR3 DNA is TGTGCCAGCAGCTCACACACCACCCGACCTGGGAACTATGGCTACACCTTC.

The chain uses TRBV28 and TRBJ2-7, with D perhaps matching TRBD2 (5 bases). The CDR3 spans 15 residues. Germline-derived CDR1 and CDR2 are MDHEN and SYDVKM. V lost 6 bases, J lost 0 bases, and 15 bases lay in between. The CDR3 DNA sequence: TGTGCCAGCAGCAGTACCGGGATCCTCTCCTACGAGCAGTACTTC. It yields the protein CASSSTGILSYEQYF.

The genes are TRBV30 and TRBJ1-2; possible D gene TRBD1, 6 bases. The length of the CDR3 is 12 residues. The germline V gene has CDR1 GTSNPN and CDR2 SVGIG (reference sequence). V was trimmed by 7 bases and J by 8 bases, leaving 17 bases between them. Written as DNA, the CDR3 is TGTGCCTTTCCCGCATCCAGGGGAGGCTACACCTTC. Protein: CAFPASRGGYTF.

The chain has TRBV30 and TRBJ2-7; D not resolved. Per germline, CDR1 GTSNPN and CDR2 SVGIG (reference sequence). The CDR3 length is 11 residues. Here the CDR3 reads CARGWGYEQYF. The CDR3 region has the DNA TGTGCTCGTGGGTGGGGATACGAGCAGTACTTC.

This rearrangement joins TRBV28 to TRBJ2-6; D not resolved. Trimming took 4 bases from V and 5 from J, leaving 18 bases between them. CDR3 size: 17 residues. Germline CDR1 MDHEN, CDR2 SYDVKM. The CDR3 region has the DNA TGTGCCAGCAGTTGGTATCCTACACAAAGTCGGGCCAACGTCCTGACTTTC. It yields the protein CASSWYPTQSRANVLTF.